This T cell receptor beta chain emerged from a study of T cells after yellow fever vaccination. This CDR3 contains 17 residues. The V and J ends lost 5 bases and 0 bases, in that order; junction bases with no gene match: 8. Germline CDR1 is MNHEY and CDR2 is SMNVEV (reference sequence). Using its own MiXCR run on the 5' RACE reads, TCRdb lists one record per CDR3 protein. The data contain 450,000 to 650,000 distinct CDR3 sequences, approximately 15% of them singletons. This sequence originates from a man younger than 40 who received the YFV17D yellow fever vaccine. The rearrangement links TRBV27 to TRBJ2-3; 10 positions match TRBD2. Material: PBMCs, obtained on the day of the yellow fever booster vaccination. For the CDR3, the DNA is TGTGCCAGCAGTCCACTAGCGGGATACCCTAGCACAGATACGCAGTATTTT. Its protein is CASSPLAGYPSTDTQYF.